Following are 32 T cell receptor beta chains from one sample sequenced in a study of glioma-infiltrating T cells. The iRepertoire nested amplicon-rescue multiplex PCR amplified TCR alpha and beta CDR3s from RNA. TCRdb reprocessed the multiplex PCR reads with MiXCR, giving one entry per CDR3 protein. The sample has over 90,000 distinct CDR3 sequences; about 28% are singletons. Sequencing was done on a sample of glioma tissue, nonneoplastic brain tissue, or PBMCs (not recorded which). All receptors derive from a human donor with low-grade glioma or glioblastoma, undergoing nonglioma brain surgery, or in good health (not recorded which).

This clonotype was recorded many times. The chain employs TRBV6-1 and TRBJ2-3; 9 bases agree with TRBD2. Trimming cost V 8 bases and J 1 base; bases outside gene matches: 4. Germline V gives CDR1 MNHNS, CDR2 SASEGT. The CDR3 is 14 amino acids. CDR3 coding DNA: TGTGCCAGCGCCTTAGCGGGGGGCACAGATACGCAGTATTTT. It yields the protein CASALAGGTDTQYF.

This clonotype was observed a few times. V and J are TRBV12-3 or TRBV12-4 and TRBJ1-5, with D perhaps matching TRBD1 (5 bases). V shed 5 bases and J shed 6 bases, with 17 bases lying between them. This CDR3 has 15 residues. The CDR3 spells CASSRLGTGAQPQHF. The CDR3 coding sequence is TGTGCCAGCAGTAGGTTGGGTACAGGCGCTCAGCCCCAGCATTTT.

V and J are TRBV19 and TRBJ1-1; the D gene is possibly TRBD1 (6 bases). V was clipped by 0 bases and J by 8 bases, with 13 bases between them. The length of the CDR3 is 14 residues. In germline, CDR1 is LNHDA, CDR2 SQIVND (reference sequence). This chain's CDR3 is CASSIDLWQGEAFF. Written as DNA, the CDR3 is TGTGCCAGTAGTATAGATCTATGGCAGGGGGAAGCTTTCTTT.

Regarding this clonotype: The germline gene is not matched at one end of the junction; a read error may be the cause. The V gene is TRBV7-8, the J gene TRBJ2-5; TRBD2 matches at 12 bases. The CDR3 runs to 17 residues. Germline V gene data show CDR1 as SGHVS and CDR2 as FQNEAQ. CDR3 DNA: TGTGCCCGCAGCCTCAGGCTAGCGGGGGGGATGGAAGAGACCCAGTACTTC. Its translation is CARSLRLAGGMEETQYF.

A few counts support this clonotype. A much larger clone sits a single nucleotide away, making a read error possible. This rearrangement joins TRBV7-3 to TRBJ2-5; D might be TRBD1 (5 bases). The V gene's germline CDR1 is SGHTA and CDR2 FQGTGA. The germline V and J ends were trimmed by 2 bases and 4 bases, with 8 bases remaining between them. The CDR3 runs 13 residues. CDR3 DNA sequence: TGTGCCAGCAGCTTAGGCAGGGCAGAGACCCAGTACTTC. Its protein product is CASSLGRAETQYF.

This chain links TRBV5-4 with TRBJ1-2; D is ambiguous. Trimming stripped 4 bases from V and 1 base from J, with 11 bases between. Looked up from germline, CDR1 is SGHNT and CDR2 is YYREEE (reference sequence). This CDR3 is built from 14 residues. CDR3 DNA sequence: TGTGCCAGCAGCCGAAAGACAAATAACTATGGCTACACCTTC. Amino acid sequence: CASSRKTNNYGYTF.

At least ten counts were recorded for this clonotype. This chain joins TRBV6-1 and TRBJ1-6, with D perhaps matching TRBD1 (5 bases). This CDR3 has 13 residues. The germline CDR1 and CDR2 sequences are MNHNS and SASEGT. V dropped 6 bases and J dropped 9 bases, with 12 bases sitting between them. CDR3 in DNA: TGTGCCAGCAGGGTGGTCGGGGGTTCACCCCTCCACTTT. It translates to CASRVVGGSPLHF.

A word on this clonotype: A much larger clone sits a single nucleotide away, making a read error possible. The chain recombines TRBV18 with TRBJ1-1; D call uncertain. The V gene lost 4 bases and the J gene lost 10 bases, with 16 bases spanning the gap. CDR3 length: 13 amino acids. From germline, CDR1 is KGHSH and CDR2 LQKENI. CDR3 nucleotides: TGTGCCAGCTCACGCGTTGCGACCGCTGGAGCTTTCTTT. This encodes CASSRVATAGAFF.

J is TRBJ1-4 and V is TRBV6-4; 7 positions match TRBD1. V lost 5 bases and J lost 3; bases outside the gene matches: 6. CDR1 and CDR2 (germline): MRHNA, SNTAGT. The CDR3 totals 15 residues. The CDR3 coding sequence is TGTGCCAGCAGTCGCCTGACAGGGCCTAATGAAAAACTGTTTTTT. Protein: CASSRLTGPNEKLFF.

The V and J genes are TRBV12-3 or TRBV12-4 and TRBJ1-1; no firm D call. V was pared by 6 bases and J by 1 base, with 15 bases between. The CDR3 sequence is 15 residues long. For the CDR3, the DNA is TGTGCCAGCAGCCCCAGCGGGCTAAAGAACACTGAAGCTTTCTTT. Amino acids: CASSPSGLKNTEAFF.

The V gene is TRBV5-1, the J gene TRBJ2-7; TRBD1 might be the D (6 bases). The CDR3 length is 13 residues. Germline values: CDR1 SGHRS, CDR2 YFSETQ. Trimming removed 4 bases at V and 3 bases at J, with 11 bases between. The CDR3 loop is CASSADSYYEQYF. The CDR3 nucleotides read TGCGCCAGCAGCGCGGACAGTTACTACGAGCAGTACTTC.

To note about this clonotype: A junction boundary mismatches the germline segment, possibly from a read error. This sequence joins TRBV11-1 and TRBJ2-5; weak D call: TRBD2 (5 bases). Germline CDR1 reads SGHAT; CDR2 reads FQDESV (reference sequence). The length of the CDR3 is 17 residues. CDR3 in amino acids: CANSSRAGERWVETQYF. CDR3 in DNA: TGTGCCAACAGCTCAAGAGCCGGGGAAAGATGGGTAGAGACCCAGTACTTC.

Of note for this clonotype: The junction does not match germline at one end; this may be a read error. This chain joins TRBV11-2 and TRBJ1-3; unclear D gene. Germline V gene data show CDR1 as SGHAT and CDR2 as FQNNGV. This CDR3 has 14 residues. The CDR3 is CASGLDFSGNTIYF. In nucleotides, the CDR3 is TGTGCCAGCGGCTTAGATTTCTCTGGAAACACCATATATTTT.

The sample holds many counts of this clonotype. This rearrangement joins TRBV20-1 to TRBJ2-1; 7 nucleotides match TRBD2. The ends lost 0 bases at V and 2 bases at J; junction bases unmatched: 1. Germline values: CDR1 DFQATT, CDR2 SNEGSKA (reference sequence). This CDR3 comprises 14 residues. The CDR3 nucleotides are TGCAGTGCTAGAGAGGGGGGGGCCTACAATGAGCAGTTCTTC. Protein product: CSAREGGAYNEQFF.

Points on this clonotype: A read error may explain this, as a much larger clone is one base away. The chain joins TRBV27 to TRBJ2-6, with TRBD1 as a possible D gene (5 bases). The CDR3 length is 16 residues. The germline V gene has CDR1 MNHEY and CDR2 SMNVEV (reference sequence). The CDR3 DNA is TGTGCCAGCAGTTTACTCACCATAGCTGGGGCCAACGTCCCGACTTTC. Protein sequence: CASSLLTIAGANVPTF.

This clonotype came up a few times. This clone may be a read error of a much larger clone one base away. The V call is TRBV28, the J call TRBJ1-5; a possible D gene is TRBD1 (6 bases). CDR3 length equals 13 residues. Germline V CDR1 and CDR2: MDHEN, SYDVKM. DNA for the CDR3: TGTGCCAGCAGTGACAGGAATATTCAGCTCCAGCATTTT. As protein: CASSDRNIQLQHF.

The V and J genes are TRBV19 and TRBJ2-7; 8 positions agree with TRBD1. The CDR3 runs to 14 residues. CDR1 and CDR2 from the germline V gene are LNHDA and SQIVND (reference sequence). Losses at the gene ends were 10 bases for V and 7 bases for J; bases not matched to a gene: 15. CDR3 sequence: CAITPTGQDFEQYF. The CDR3 nucleotides read TGTGCCATTACCCCGACGGGACAGGATTTTGAGCAGTACTTC.

The table lists this clonotype with many counts. The chain is built from TRBV6-6 and TRBJ1-1; D unclear. Trimming left V 0 bases short and J 1 base short, with 9 bases between. This CDR3 comprises 15 residues. CDR1 is MNHNY, CDR2 SVGAGI, per germline (reference sequence). The CDR3 DNA reads TGTGCCAGCAGTTACTCTCGGGGAGGGAACACTGAAGCTTTCTTT. Translated, it gives CASSYSRGGNTEAFF.

This clonotype occurred many times. The V gene is TRBV7-2, the J gene TRBJ2-1; D call uncertain. This CDR3 comprises 16 residues. Trimming removed 0 bases at V and 0 bases at J, with 9 bases between. Germline-derived CDR1 and CDR2 are SGHTA and FQGNSA. CDR3: CASSLAGSSSYNEQFF. The CDR3 DNA sequence: TGTGCCAGCAGCTTAGCCGGCTCGAGCTCCTACAATGAGCAGTTCTTC.

This clonotype was observed at least ten times. V gene TRBV6-2 or TRBV6-3 combines with J gene TRBJ1-5; D is unclear. The V and J ends lost 0 bases and 5 bases respectively, with 11 bases between them. Germline lookup yields CDR1 MNHEY and CDR2 SVGEGT. The CDR3 consists of 15 residues. CDR3 in DNA: TGTGCCAGCAGTTACTCGACGAATTCTCATCAGCCCCAGCATTTT. Its translation is CASSYSTNSHQPQHF.

This clonotype was picked up many times. This chain links TRBV7-6 with TRBJ2-1; 12 bases agree with TRBD2. The CDR3 contains 16 residues. With 1 base clipped from V and 8 bases from J, the junction kept 6 bases outside the gene matches. The germline gives CDR1 SGHVS, CDR2 FNYEAQ. Here the CDR3 DNA reads TGTGCCAGCAGCTTAGGAGCTAGCGGGGGGGCCCATGAGCAGTTCTTC. It codes for CASSLGASGGAHEQFF.

As concerns this clonotype: This clone may be a read error of a much larger clone one base away. This chain uses TRBV6-2 or TRBV6-3 with TRBJ2-2; no definite D call. CDR3 length: 15 residues. V was shortened by 7 bases and J by 0 bases, with 12 bases between the two germline ends. CDR1 and CDR2 (germline): MNHEY, SVGEGT. In DNA, the CDR3 is TGTGCCAGCAACAACTATCCGACGAACACCGGGGAGCTGTTTTTT. It codes for CASNNYPTNTGELFF.

The chain uses TRBV28 and TRBJ1-1; 8 nucleotides line up with TRBD1. The germline CDR1 and CDR2 sequences are MDHEN and SYDVKM. Trimming took 6 bases from V and 4 from J; bases not matched to a gene: 25. CDR3 length equals 20 residues. The CDR3 DNA is TGTGCCAGCAGCGGGGGGGGACAGGTAATCAGTCGGGTTCGAGGCACTGAAGCTTTCTTT. It specifies CASSGGGQVISRVRGTEAFF.

The table lists this clonotype with a few counts. The rearrangement links TRBV3-1 to TRBJ2-3; D remains ambiguous. Trimming removed 0 bases at V and 12 bases at J, with 13 bases between. Per the germline V gene, CDR1 is LGHDT and CDR2 is YNNKEL (reference sequence). There are 13 residues in the CDR3. The CDR3 loop reads CASSQDWGQVQYF. The CDR3, as DNA: TGTGCCAGCAGCCAAGATTGGGGTCAGGTACAGTATTTT.

The sample holds many counts of this clonotype. The V and J genes are TRBV7-2 and TRBJ2-7; D remains ambiguous. Trimming stripped 4 bases from V and 3 bases from J, with 4 bases between. The V gene's germline CDR1 is SGHTA and CDR2 FQGNSA. This CDR3 contains 11 residues. The CDR3 sequence is CASSWRYEQYF. The CDR3 DNA is TGTGCCAGCAGCTGGCGCTACGAGCAGTACTTC.

Ten or more counts support this clonotype. The V call is TRBV19, the J call TRBJ1-5; TRBD1 might be the D (6 bases). This CDR3 has 14 amino acids. Trimming shortened V by 11 bases and J by 4 bases, and 18 bases separated the two germline ends. Looked up from germline, CDR1 is LNHDA and CDR2 is SQIVND (reference sequence). The CDR3, as DNA: TGTGCCGCACGGCCGACAGGTCTAAATCAGCCCCAGCATTTT. This codes for CAARPTGLNQPQHF.

About this clonotype: The junction shows a germline mismatch at one end, possibly a read error. The J gene is TRBJ1-2, the V gene TRBV30, with D unclear. This CDR3 comprises 11 residues. Germline V gene lookup returns CDR1 GTSNPN and CDR2 SVGIG (reference sequence). CDR3 bases: TGTGCCTGGAGTGTCGGCAGGTCCTTTCACTTC. Residues: CAWSVGRSFHF.

In its sample, this clonotype was seen once. Being one base from a much bigger clone, this may be a read error. This chain links TRBV4-1 with TRBJ1-1; possibly TRBD1 for D (5 bases). Looked up from germline, CDR1 is MGHRA and CDR2 is YSYEKL. The CDR3 is 14 residues long. CDR3 in amino acids: CVSKEWGGNTEAFF. CDR3 nucleotide sequence: TGCGTCAGCAAAGAGTGGGGCGGGAACACTGAAGCTTTCTTT.

Notes on this clonotype: A much larger clone differs from this one at a single base, so this may be a read error. The chain links TRBV20-1 to TRBJ1-5, with 9 bases that match TRBD1. Germline CDR1 is DFQATT and CDR2 is SNEGSKA (reference sequence). The CDR3 consists of 14 residues. V shed 5 bases and J 9 bases; nucleotides not matched to a gene: 11. Here the CDR3 DNA reads TGCAGTGCTTGGACAGGGGCGGGCGGTGGGCCCCAGCATTTT. This encodes CSAWTGAGGGPQHF.

This clonotype was seen ten or more times. The chain joins TRBV24-1 to TRBJ2-1; D call uncertain. Germline-derived CDR1 and CDR2 are KGHDR and SFDVKD. V was trimmed by 3 bases and J by 9 bases, leaving 11 bases between them. CDR3 length: 13 amino acids. The CDR3 spells CATSDRSLGEQFF. The CDR3 nucleotides read TGTGCCACCAGTGATCGGAGTTTAGGTGAGCAGTTCTTC.

In regard to this clonotype: Just one base apart from a much larger clone, this may be a read error. This chain connects TRBV7-2 to TRBJ2-5; TRBD1 agrees at 8 bases. V shed 7 bases, J shed 1 base, and the junction held 5 bases outside the gene matches. The CDR3 is 14 amino acids. Germline V lookup: CDR1 SGHTA, CDR2 FQGNSA. The CDR3, as DNA: TGTGCCAGCAAGCAGGGGGCAATCCAAGAGACCCAGTACTTC. Translation gives CASKQGAIQETQYF.

About this clonotype itself: This may arise from a read error, as a much more abundant clone is one base away. The chain joins TRBV6-5 to TRBJ2-3; TRBD2 matches 7 bases. This CDR3 contains 16 residues. CDR1 is MNHEY and CDR2 is SVGAGI in the germline V gene. The junction had 5 bases not matched to a gene; V was cut back by 2 bases and J by 0 bases. DNA for the CDR3: TGTGCCAGCAGTTACGGGGGGAGGGGAAGCACAGATACGCAGTATTTT. Residues: CASSYGGRGSTDTQYF.